This T cell receptor (beta chain) was captured in a study of identical twins. Germline-derived CDR1 and CDR2 are ENHRY and SYGVKD. The length of the CDR3 is 12 residues. With 0 bases removed from V and 6 bases from J, the gap between germline ends came to 4 bases. The study, taken as a whole, reports: Reduced insertions were recorded for abundant cord blood beta clonotypes, with no such pattern in memory repertoires. Conclusions relied on cross-sectional statistical analysis, not following the same donors.

This clonotype was counted at least ten times. The antigen remains unidentified. With template switching, a universal primer site was added, and the cDNA carried unique molecular identifiers. Via MiXCR, TCRdb re-called the 5' RACE reads, giving one row per CDR3 protein. The sample holds 1.5 million to 2 million distinct CDR3 sequences, roughly 35% seen once. This chain links TRBV10-3 with TRBJ2-3, with D unresolved. The TCR originated in a newborn girl in good health. Input material: cord blood. Here the CDR3 reads CAISESLDTQYF. The CDR3 nucleotides are TGTGCCATCAGTGAGTCGCTCGATACGCAGTATTTT.